Listed here are 17 T cell receptor beta chains from one sample, sequenced in a study of blood T cell repertoires in COVID-19. TCRdb's table, derived via immunoSEQ multiplex PCR, lists solely in-frame clones and lacks some. The sample has roughly 180,000 clones, over 70% seen once. Sequenced material: PBMCs or T cells enriched from blood (not recorded which). These receptors were obtained from a woman aged 60-70 years who had recovered from COVID-19.

V gene TRBV7-6 combines with J gene TRBJ2-5; no reliable D call. The germline V and J ends were trimmed by 5 bases and 1 base, with 11 bases remaining between them. Germline loops: CDR1 SGHVS, CDR2 FNYEAQ. The CDR3 length is 14 residues. The CDR3 region is CASSLTLGQETQYF. In DNA form, the CDR3 reads TGTGCCAGCAGCCTGACACTGGGCCAAGAGACCCAGTACTTC.

The rearrangement links TRBV7-8 to TRBJ2-7; D ambiguous. This CDR3 has 12 amino acids. The germline CDR1 and CDR2 sequences are SGHVS and FQNEAQ. The germline V and J ends were trimmed by 3 bases and 4 bases, with 7 bases remaining between them. The chain's CDR3 is CASSFADYEQYF. The DNA of the CDR3 is TGTGCCAGCAGCTTTGCAGATTACGAGCAGTACTTC.

The chain joins TRBV2 to TRBJ2-2; D perhaps matches TRBD2 (5 bases). The germline CDR1 and CDR2 sequences are SNHLY and FYNNEI. The CDR3 consists of 16 residues. The V end was cut by 0 bases, the J end by 5 bases, with 13 bases between. The DNA for the CDR3 is TGTGCCAGCAGTGAAGCGCGGGCGAGAGATACCGGGGAGCTGTTTTTT. Translating gives CASSEARARDTGELFF.

The V and J genes are TRBV7-8 and TRBJ2-7; 10 positions agree with TRBD1. The CDR3 has 16 amino acids. Germline CDR1 and CDR2: SGHVS and FQNEAQ. V was clipped by 5 bases and J by 7 bases; unmatched bases: 14. CDR3 amino acids: CASSQTPRTGGFEQYF. The DNA for the CDR3 is TGTGCCAGCAGCCAAACTCCTAGGACAGGGGGGTTTGAGCAGTACTTC. Full variable domain (outside the CDR3, taken from reference TRBV7-8 and TRBJ2-7): GAGVSQSPRYKVAKRGQDVALRCDPISGHVSLFWYQQALGQGPEFLTYFQNEAQLDKSGLPSDRFFAERPEGSVSTLKIQRTQQEDSAVYLCASSQTPRTGGFEQYFGPGTRLTVT.

The chain has TRBV7-2 and TRBJ2-5; weak D call: TRBD1 (6 bases). The CDR3 is 13 residues long. Germline V gene sequence: CDR1 SGHTA, CDR2 FQGNSA. V was pared by 3 bases and J by 4 bases, with 9 bases between. As DNA, the CDR3 is TGTGCCAGCAGCTTCGCCAGGGGAGAGACCCAGTACTTC. This codes for CASSFARGETQYF.

This chain uses TRBV21-1 with TRBJ1-4; the table assigns TRBD1, which was not confirmed against the DNA. TRBV21-1 represents a pseudogene. The CDR3 length is 15 residues. CDR3 region: CASSGTGGYYEKLFF. DNA for the CDR3: TGTGCCAGCAGCGGGACAGGGGGCTATTATGAAAAACTGTTTTTT.

The V gene is TRBV12-5, the J gene TRBJ2-1, with a weak D call TRBD1 (6 bases). The V gene lost 6 bases and the J gene lost 6 bases, with 18 bases spanning the gap. Germline lookup yields CDR1 LGHNT and CDR2 FRNRAP. The CDR3 sequence is 15 residues long. CDR3 coding DNA: TGTGCTAGTGGCCCCCCGGACAGTATAAGCAATGAGCAGTTCTTC. Translated, it gives CASGPPDSISNEQFF. Based on the CDR3 plus reference TRBV12-5 and TRBJ2-1, the full variable domain is DARVTQTPRHKVTEMGQEVTMRCQPILGHNTVFWYRQTMMQGLELLAYFRNRAPLDDSGMPKDRFSAEMPDATLATLKIQPSEPRDSAVYFCASGPPDSISNEQFFGPGTRLTVL.

This clone was counted between two and nine times. The CDR3 sequence is CSGLGGRGADTQYF. The CDR3 nucleotides read TGCAGCGGTCTGGGAGGGAGGGGGGCAGATACGCAGTATTTT. V usage is TRBV29-1 and J usage is TRBJ2-3; TRBD2 is a possible D gene (7 bases). CDR1 SQVTM and CDR2 ANQGSEA come from the germline V gene. V lost 7 bases and J 4 bases, leaving 18 bases between the germline ends. This CDR3 is 14 amino acids long.

The genes are TRBV9 and TRBJ2-4, with D tentatively TRBD1 (5 bases). The CDR3 length is 16 residues. V dropped 0 bases and J dropped 0 bases, with 10 bases sitting between them. The germline gives CDR1 SGDLS, CDR2 YYNGEE. CDR3 amino acids: CASSVEGIGAKNIQYF. For the CDR3, the DNA is TGTGCCAGCAGCGTAGAGGGGATTGGAGCCAAAAACATTCAGTACTTC.

This clone was seen a handful of times. This chain connects TRBV28 to TRBJ2-2, with D unclear. Looked up from germline, CDR1 is MDHEN and CDR2 is SYDVKM. V was trimmed by 6 bases and J by 6 bases, leaving 5 bases between them. The CDR3 consists of 11 residues. As DNA, the CDR3 is TGTGCCAGCAGCCCAGCCGGGGAGCTGTTTTTT. Translated, it gives CASSPAGELFF.

This rearrangement joins TRBV6-5 to TRBJ1-2; 11 bases are a match to TRBD1. After removal of 6 bases from V and 7 bases from J, the junction contained 4 bases not matched to a gene. This CDR3 is built from 13 residues. Germline V gives CDR1 MNHEY, CDR2 SVGAGI. The chain's CDR3 is CASSPGTGGGYTF. Written as DNA, the CDR3 is TGTGCCAGCAGCCCCGGGACAGGGGGTGGCTACACCTTC.

The V call is TRBV7-9, the J call TRBJ1-4; no definite D call. Germline CDR1 and CDR2: SEHNR and FQNEAQ (reference sequence). The CDR3 contains 12 residues. V was shortened by 6 bases and J by 16 bases, with 18 bases between the two germline ends. CDR3 sequence: CASSPQDLGGFF. CDR3 in DNA: TGTGCCAGCAGTCCCCAAGACCTAGGCGGGTTTTTT. Variable domain in full (rest from reference TRBV7-9 and TRBJ1-4): DTGVSQNPRHKITKRGQNVTFRCDPISEHNRLYWYRQTLGQGPEFLTYFQNEAQLEKSRLLSDRFSAERPKGSFSTLEIQRTEQGDSAMYLCASSPQDLGGFFGSGTQLSVL.

This clone was seen more than once but under ten times. This chain connects TRBV3-1 (or the pseudogene TRBV3-2) to TRBJ1-1; D uncertain. The CDR3 sequence is 14 residues long. Germline V lookup: CDR1 LGHDT, CDR2 YNNKEL (reference sequence). V shed 0 bases and J shed 1 base, with 6 bases lying between them. The CDR3 DNA reads TGTGCCAGCAGCCAAGATTCATCGAACACTGAAGCTTTCTTT. Protein product: CASSQDSSNTEAFF.

The chain combines TRBV27 with TRBJ2-5, with D tentatively TRBD1 (6 bases). V was pared by 2 bases and J by 4 bases, with 14 bases between. The CDR3 has 15 amino acids. CDR1 MNHEY and CDR2 SMNVEV come from the germline V gene (reference sequence). CDR3 sequence: CASSLEGVAGETQYF. The CDR3 DNA is TGTGCCAGCAGTTTAGAGGGGGTGGCGGGAGAGACCCAGTACTTC.

The chain carries TRBV25-1 and TRBJ1-3, with a weak D call TRBD1 (6 bases). CDR1 MGHDK and CDR2 SYGVNS come from the germline V gene. The CDR3 has 11 residues. CDR3 coding DNA: TGTGGTCAGGGGTCTGGAAACACCATATATTTT. Residues: CGQGSGNTIYF.

The rearrangement joins TRBV18 to TRBJ2-1; TRBD2 matches 8 bases. The length of the CDR3 is 14 residues. V trimming: 4 bases; J trimming: 6 bases; junction bases outside the gene matches: 5. Per the germline V gene, CDR1 is KGHSH and CDR2 is LQKENI. The CDR3 region has the DNA TGTGCCAGCTCACGTAGCGGGACCTCCAATGAGCAGTTCTTC. This sequence encodes CASSRSGTSNEQFF.

CDR3 amino acids: CASNVAETPRGETQYF. The CDR3 DNA follows: TGTGCCAGCAATGTAGCGGAGACTCCTAGGGGGGAGACCCAGTACTTC. The chain joins TRBV2 to TRBJ2-5; D could derive from TRBD1 or TRBD2 (6 bases each). This CDR3 is built from 16 residues. CDR1 and CDR2 (germline): SNHLY, FYNNEI. V dropped 7 bases and J dropped 5 bases, with 23 bases sitting between them.